A few counts support the clone carrying this TCR beta chain. What it recognizes is unknown. The second PCR ran about 6 to 11 cycles with a sample-barcoded 5' primer and J-beta primers. The authors tagged each cDNA molecule using a template-switch adaptor with 12 random nucleotides. TCRdb itself ran the 5' RACE reads through MiXCR, one entry per CDR3 protein. The table has approximately 800,000 distinct CDR3 sequences, under 40% seen once. The germline V and J ends were trimmed by 2 bases and 0 bases, with 4 bases remaining between them. Germline V gene lookup returns CDR1 LGHNA and CDR2 YSLEER. The CDR3 runs 14 residues. Total RNA, at least 5.5 micrograms per sample, came from PBMCs. The sample belongs to a study of blood T cells in healthy people across ages. General observations from the study: Diversity figures based on one million T cells were deemed too low.

Sequenced: blood. The rearrangement joins TRBV4-3 to TRBJ2-2, with no clear D. The sequence derives from a man aged 18 to 29 in good health. For the CDR3, the DNA is TGCGCCAGCAGCCAAACAGCGAACACCGGGGAGCTGTTTTTT. As protein: CASSQTANTGELFF.